This TCR beta chain was found in a study of tumor and adjacent non-tumor tissue in lung cancer. CDR3 length: 11 amino acids. The V gene's germline CDR1 is SGHNT and CDR2 YYREEE (reference sequence). The library came from three nested PCR rounds adapted from ARM-PCR protocols. TCRdb called the multiplex PCR reads again in MiXCR, with one record for every CDR3 protein. The top ten hold 37% of the sample, which has around 99,000 distinct CDR3 sequences, 60% to 80% seen once. This sample's RNA came from whole unsorted tissue. About this clonotype: A junction boundary mismatches the germline segment, possibly from a read error.

The chain has TRBV5-4 and TRBJ2-5; no clear D. Sequencing input: lung tumor tissue. This receptor was identified in an older woman with non-small cell lung cancer. The CDR3 region has the DNA TGTGCCAACAGCTTCACAGAGACCCAGTACTTT. Its protein product is CANSFTETQYF.